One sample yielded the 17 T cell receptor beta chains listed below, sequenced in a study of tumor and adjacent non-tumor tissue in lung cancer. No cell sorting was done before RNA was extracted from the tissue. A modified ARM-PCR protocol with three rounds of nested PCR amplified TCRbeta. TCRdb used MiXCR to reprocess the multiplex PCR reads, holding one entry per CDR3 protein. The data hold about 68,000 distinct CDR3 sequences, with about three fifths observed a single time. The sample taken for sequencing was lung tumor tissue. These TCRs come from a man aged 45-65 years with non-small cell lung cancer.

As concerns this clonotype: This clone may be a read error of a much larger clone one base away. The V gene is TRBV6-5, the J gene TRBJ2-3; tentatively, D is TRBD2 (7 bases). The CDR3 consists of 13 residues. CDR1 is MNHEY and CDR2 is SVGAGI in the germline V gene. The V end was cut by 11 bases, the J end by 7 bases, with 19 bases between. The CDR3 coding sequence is TGTGCCCGCACTGGGGGCGGGGGATATACGCAGTATTTT. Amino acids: CARTGGGGYTQYF.

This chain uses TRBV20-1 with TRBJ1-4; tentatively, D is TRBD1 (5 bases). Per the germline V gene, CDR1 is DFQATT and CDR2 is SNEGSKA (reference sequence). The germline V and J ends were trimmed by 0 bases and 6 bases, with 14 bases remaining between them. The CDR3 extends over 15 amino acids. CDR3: CSARDLWGQDEKLFF. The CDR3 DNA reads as TGCAGTGCTAGAGATCTCTGGGGCCAGGATGAAAAACTGTTTTTT.

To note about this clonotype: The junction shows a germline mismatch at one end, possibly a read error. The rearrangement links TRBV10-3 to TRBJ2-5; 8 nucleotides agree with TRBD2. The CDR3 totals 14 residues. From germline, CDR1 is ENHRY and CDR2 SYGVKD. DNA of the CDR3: TGTGCCATCAGGAGGGAACGGGGGGGAGAGGCCCAGTACTTC. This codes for CAIRRERGGEAQYF.

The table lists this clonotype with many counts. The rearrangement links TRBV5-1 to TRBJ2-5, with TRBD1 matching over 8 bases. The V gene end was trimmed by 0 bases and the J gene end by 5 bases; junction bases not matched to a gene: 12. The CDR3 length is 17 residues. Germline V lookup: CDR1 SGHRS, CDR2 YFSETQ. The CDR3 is CASSLAGTGRRGETQYF. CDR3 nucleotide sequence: TGCGCCAGCAGCTTGGCCGGGACAGGTCGAAGGGGGGAGACCCAGTACTTC.

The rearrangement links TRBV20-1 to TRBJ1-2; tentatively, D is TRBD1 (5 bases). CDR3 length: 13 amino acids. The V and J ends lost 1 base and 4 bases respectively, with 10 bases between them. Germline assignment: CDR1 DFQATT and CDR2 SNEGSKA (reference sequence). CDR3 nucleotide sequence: TGCAGTGCTAGAGGGGGCGAGGTCTATGGCTACACCTTC. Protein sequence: CSARGGEVYGYTF.

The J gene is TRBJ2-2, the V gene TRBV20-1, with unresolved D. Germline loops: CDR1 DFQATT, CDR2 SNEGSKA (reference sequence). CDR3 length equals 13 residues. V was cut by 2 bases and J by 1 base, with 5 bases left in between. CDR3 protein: CSARHQNTGELFF. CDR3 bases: TGCAGTGCTAGACATCAGAACACCGGGGAGCTGTTTTTT.

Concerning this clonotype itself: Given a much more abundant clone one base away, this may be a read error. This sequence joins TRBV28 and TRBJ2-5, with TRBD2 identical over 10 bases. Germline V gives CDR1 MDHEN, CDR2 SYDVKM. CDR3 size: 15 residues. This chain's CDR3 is CDSSFASGSGETQYF. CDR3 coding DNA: TGTGACAGCAGTTTCGCTAGCGGGAGTGGAGAGACCCAGTACTTC.

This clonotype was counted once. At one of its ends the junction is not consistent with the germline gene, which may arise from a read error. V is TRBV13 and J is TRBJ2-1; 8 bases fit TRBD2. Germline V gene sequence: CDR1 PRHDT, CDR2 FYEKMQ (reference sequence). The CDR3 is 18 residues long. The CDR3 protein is CVSSPPRGSGTSCNEQFF. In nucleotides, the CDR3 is TGTGTCAGCAGCCCACCCCGAGGTAGCGGGACATCCTGCAATGAGCAGTTCTTC.

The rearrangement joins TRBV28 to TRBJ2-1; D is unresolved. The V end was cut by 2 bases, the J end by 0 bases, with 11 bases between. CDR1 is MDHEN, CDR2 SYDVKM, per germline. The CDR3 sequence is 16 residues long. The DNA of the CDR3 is TGTGCCAGCAGTTTAACGGTGGGTTTCTCCTACAATGAGCAGTTCTTC. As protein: CASSLTVGFSYNEQFF.

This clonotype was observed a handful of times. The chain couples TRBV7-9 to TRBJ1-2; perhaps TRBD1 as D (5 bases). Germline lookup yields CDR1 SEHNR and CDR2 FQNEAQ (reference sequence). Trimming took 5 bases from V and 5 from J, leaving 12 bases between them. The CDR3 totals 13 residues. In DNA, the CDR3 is TGTGCCAGCAGCACTATCGACAGTTATGGCTACACCTTC. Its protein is CASSTIDSYGYTF.

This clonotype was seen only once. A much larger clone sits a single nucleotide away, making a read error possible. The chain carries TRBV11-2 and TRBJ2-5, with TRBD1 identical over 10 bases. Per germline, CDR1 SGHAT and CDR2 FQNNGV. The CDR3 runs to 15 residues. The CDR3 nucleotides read TGTGCCAGCAGCTTCTCGACAGGGGGCCGCGAGACCCGGTACTTC. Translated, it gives CASSFSTGGRETRYF.

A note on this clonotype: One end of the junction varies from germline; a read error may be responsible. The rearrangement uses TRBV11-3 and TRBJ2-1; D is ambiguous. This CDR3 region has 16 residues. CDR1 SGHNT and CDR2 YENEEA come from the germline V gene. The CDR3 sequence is CASSLERRTLYTEQFF. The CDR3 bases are TGTGCCAGCAGCTTAGAGAGGCGGACCCTTTACACTGAGCAGTTCTTC. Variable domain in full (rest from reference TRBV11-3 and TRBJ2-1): EAGVVQSPRYKIIEKKQPVAFWCNPISGHNTLYWYLQNLGQGPELLIRYENEEAVDDSQLPKDRFSAERLKGVDSTLKIQPAELGDSAVYLCASSLERRTLYTEQFFGPGTRLTVL.

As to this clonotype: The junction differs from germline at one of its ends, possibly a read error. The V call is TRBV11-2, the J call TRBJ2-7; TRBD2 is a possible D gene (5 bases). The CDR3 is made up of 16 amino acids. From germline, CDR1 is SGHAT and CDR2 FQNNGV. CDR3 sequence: CASSSARRQVPWELYF. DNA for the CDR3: TGTGCCAGCAGCTCTGCCCGGCGGCAGGTCCCTTGGGAGCTGTACTTC.

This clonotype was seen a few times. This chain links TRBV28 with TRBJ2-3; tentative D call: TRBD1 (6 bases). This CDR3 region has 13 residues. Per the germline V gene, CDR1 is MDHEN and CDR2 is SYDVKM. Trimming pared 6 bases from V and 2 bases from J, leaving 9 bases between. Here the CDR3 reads CASRGAATDTQYF. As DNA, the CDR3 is TGTGCCAGCAGGGGGGCGGCCACAGATACGCAGTATTTT.

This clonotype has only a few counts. CDR3 residues: CASSIDRGRDSNQPQHF. The CDR3 nucleotides are TGTGCCAGCAGCATAGACAGGGGACGAGATAGCAATCAGCCCCAGCATTTT. The chain uses TRBV28 and TRBJ1-5; 8 nucleotides agree with TRBD1. J lost 0 bases, V lost 6 bases, and 10 bases had no gene match. Per germline, CDR1 MDHEN and CDR2 SYDVKM. The CDR3 has 17 amino acids. Based on the CDR3 plus reference TRBV28 and TRBJ1-5, the full variable domain is DVKVTQSSRYLVKRTGEKVFLECVQDMDHENMFWYRQDPGLGLRLIYFSYDVKMKEKGDIPEGYSVSREKKERFSLILESASTNQTSMYLCASSIDRGRDSNQPQHFGDGTRLSIL.

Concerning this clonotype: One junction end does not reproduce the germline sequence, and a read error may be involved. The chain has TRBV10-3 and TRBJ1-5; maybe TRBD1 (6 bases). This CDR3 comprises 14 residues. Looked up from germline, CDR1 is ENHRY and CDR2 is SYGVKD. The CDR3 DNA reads TGTGCCATCAGCCGGACGGGGGACAATAAGCCCCAGCATTTT. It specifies CAISRTGDNKPQHF.

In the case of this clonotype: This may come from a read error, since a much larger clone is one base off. CDR3 loop: CTISQGVIGELFF. The DNA of the CDR3 is TGTACCATCAGTCAGGGGGTGATCGGGGAGCTGTTTTTT. V and J are TRBV10-3 and TRBJ2-2; 7 nucleotides match TRBD1. Germline values: CDR1 ENHRY, CDR2 SYGVKD. The CDR3 totals 13 residues.